The next 22 T cell receptor beta chains were all read from a single sample in a study of blood T cell repertoires in COVID-19 (TCRdb year 2020). The method behind the library was the immunoSEQ multiplex PCR assay. In its TCRdb copy, this immuneACCESS table keeps in-frame sequences only and misses some clones. Where compared with another copy, unresolved V genes explain less than half of these, and the others have no known cause. The sample profile shows some 390,000 clones; around 91% of them were found once. Roughly 1.4% of the sample is in the top ten clones. Sequenced input: peripheral blood. The receptors were gathered from a woman aged 40 to 50 with COVID-19, enrolled during active disease.

This clone was seen a handful of times. One end of the junction fails to match germline, which may point to a read error. The chain is built from TRBV5-1 and TRBJ1-1; 7 nucleotides agree with TRBD1. The germline V gene encodes CDR1 SGHRS and CDR2 YFSETQ. This CDR3 has 13 residues. CDR3 in amino acids: CASSPTRGSEVFF. The DNA of the CDR3 is TGCGCCAGCAGCCCGACCAGGGGGTCTGAAGTTTTCTTT.

The chain joins TRBV6-5 to TRBJ2-7; 14 bases are shared with TRBD2. J lost 6 bases, V lost 6 bases, and 7 bases had no gene match. The length of the CDR3 is 15 residues. Per the germline V gene, CDR1 is MNHEY and CDR2 is SVGAGI. This CDR3 is CASRTGTSGSVEQYF. The DNA for the CDR3 is TGTGCCAGCAGGACAGGGACTAGCGGGAGTGTCGAGCAGTACTTC.

This chain connects TRBV18 to TRBJ2-3; weak D call: TRBD2 (5 bases). Trimming cost V 2 bases and J 0 bases, with 18 bases left between them. From germline, CDR1 is KGHSH and CDR2 LQKENI. This CDR3 spans 18 amino acids. CDR3 sequence: CASSPFMLARGSTDTQYF. The CDR3 DNA sequence: TGTGCCAGCTCACCATTTATGCTAGCACGGGGAAGCACAGATACGCAGTATTTT.

This chain uses TRBV28 with TRBJ2-2, with D possibly TRBD2 on 6 matching bases. Trimming left V 1 base short and J 7 bases short, with 13 bases between. This CDR3 has 15 amino acids. Germline assignment: CDR1 MDHEN and CDR2 SYDVKM. In DNA, the CDR3 is TGTGCCAGCAGTTTATACGTCGGGGGTGGCGGGGAGCTGTTTTTT. This sequence encodes CASSLYVGGGGELFF.

In its sample, this clone was seen once. The chain carries TRBV7-3 and TRBJ1-1, with 8 bases aligning to TRBD1. J lost 7 bases, V lost 7 bases, and 5 bases had no gene match. CDR3 length: 12 residues. Germline lookup yields CDR1 SGHTA and CDR2 FQGTGA. The CDR3 spells CASNHGQGEAFF. The CDR3 bases are TGTGCCAGCAACCACGGACAGGGTGAAGCTTTCTTT.

As concerns this clone: The junction shows a germline mismatch at one end, possibly a read error. J is TRBJ2-2 and V is TRBV7-8; perhaps TRBD1 as D (6 bases). Per germline, CDR1 SGHVS and CDR2 FQNEAQ. This CDR3 contains 16 residues. The CDR3 bases are TGTGCCAGCAGCCTAGCCGGGACACAGAACACCGGGGAGCTGTTTTTT. Its protein is CASSLAGTQNTGELFF.

The chain combines TRBV19 with TRBJ2-1; D ambiguous. V was clipped by 5 bases and J by 4 bases, with 15 bases between them. The CDR3 covers 15 residues. The germline gives CDR1 LNHDA, CDR2 SQIVND (reference sequence). The CDR3 loop reads CASSPRSTLYNEQFF. The CDR3 nucleotides are TGTGCCAGTAGTCCCAGGTCGACACTTTACAATGAGCAGTTCTTC.

J is TRBJ1-5 and V is TRBV7-2, with 8 bases fitting TRBD1. CDR3 length equals 15 residues. Germline values: CDR1 SGHTA, CDR2 FQGNSA. V dropped 3 bases and J dropped 7; count of bases not matched to a gene: 8. The CDR3 reads CASSLESGGRQPQHF. The CDR3 nucleotides are TGTGCCAGCAGCTTGGAGTCAGGGGGCCGCCAGCCCCAGCATTTT.

As for this clone: The same CDR3 is also encoded by other DNA sequences in this sample. V gene TRBV28 combines with J gene TRBJ1-1; TRBD1 might be the D (5 bases). From germline, CDR1 is MDHEN and CDR2 SYDVKM. Trimming pared 3 bases from V and 8 bases from J, leaving 13 bases between. The CDR3 spans 13 residues. The CDR3 region has the DNA TGTGCCAGCAGTTTGCCGCAGGGATCCGAAGCTTTCTTT. As protein: CASSLPQGSEAFF.

The J gene is TRBJ1-2, the V gene TRBV9; 7 positions match TRBD1. The CDR3 length is 16 residues. The V segment lost 0 bases and the J segment 3 bases; nucleotides outside the gene matches: 8. Germline CDR1 reads SGDLS; CDR2 reads YYNGEE. The CDR3 coding sequence is TGTGCCAGCAGCGTAGGAGAAGGGGGCTGGGACTATGGCTACACCTTC. This encodes CASSVGEGGWDYGYTF. The full variable domain, with the rest looked up from reference TRBV9 and TRBJ1-2, is DSGVTQTPKHLITATGQRVTLRCSPRSGDLSVYWYQQSLDQGLQFLIQYYNGEERAKGNILERFSAQQFPDLHSELNLSSLELGDSALYFCASSVGEGGWDYGYTFGSGTRLTVV.

The gene calls are TRBV6-6 and TRBJ2-1, with 8 bases lining up with TRBD1. Looked up from germline, CDR1 is MNHNY and CDR2 is SVGAGI (reference sequence). V shed 6 bases, J shed 8 bases, and the junction held 15 bases outside the gene matches. The CDR3 is 16 amino acids. Written as DNA, the CDR3 is TGTGCCAGCAGAGCCAGCGGCGGACAGGGTATCCATGAGCAGTTCTTC. Its protein product is CASRASGGQGIHEQFF.

The genes are TRBV4-3 and TRBJ2-1; D remains ambiguous. V gave up 1 base and J gave up 4 bases, with 8 bases separating them. Germline V gene sequence: CDR1 LGHNA, CDR2 YSLEER. The CDR3 loop spans 14 amino acids. In DNA form, the CDR3 reads TGCGCCAGCAGCCAAGCAACACATTACAATGAGCAGTTCTTC. It specifies CASSQATHYNEQFF.

About this clone itself: The same CDR3 is also encoded by other DNA sequences in this sample. This rearrangement joins TRBV9 to TRBJ1-2; a possible D gene is TRBD1 (6 bases). This CDR3 comprises 13 residues. Looked up from germline, CDR1 is SGDLS and CDR2 is YYNGEE. Trimming stripped 2 bases from V and 1 base from J, with 6 bases between. CDR3 DNA: TGTGCCAGCAGCGTGGACAGTAACTATGGCTACACCTTC. Amino acid sequence: CASSVDSNYGYTF.

The chain is built from TRBV6-5 and TRBJ2-5; D may be TRBD2 (6 bases). Trimming removed 4 bases at V and 5 bases at J, with 20 bases between. The CDR3 spans 16 residues. The germline gives CDR1 MNHEY, CDR2 SVGAGI. The CDR3 DNA follows: TGTGCCAGCAGTTCCGTAGCGGAAACGTCTGGTGAGACCCAGTACTTC. Translating gives CASSSVAETSGETQYF.

The chain carries TRBV5-1 and TRBJ2-1; the match to TRBD1 covers 9 bases. Germline V gene sequence: CDR1 SGHRS, CDR2 YFSETQ. The CDR3 contains 14 residues. Trimming removed 4 bases from V and 6 bases from J; junction bases left unmatched: 5. The CDR3 loop reads CASSGQGSVNEQFF. As DNA, the CDR3 is TGCGCCAGCAGCGGACAGGGGTCGGTCAATGAGCAGTTCTTC.

This clone was counted between two and nine times. The rearrangement uses TRBV2 and TRBJ2-7; the D gene is possibly TRBD1 (6 bases). Germline-derived CDR1 and CDR2 are SNHLY and FYNNEI. The CDR3 is made up of 12 amino acids. Trimming pared 5 bases from V and 5 bases from J, leaving 10 bases between. The CDR3 region is CASSQQGDEQYF. The CDR3 DNA is TGTGCCAGCAGTCAACAGGGTGACGAGCAGTACTTC. The full variable domain, with the rest looked up from reference TRBV2 and TRBJ2-7, is EPEVTQTPSHQVTQMGQEVILRCVPISNHLYFYWYRQILGQKVEFLVSFYNNEISEKSEIFDDQFSVERPDGSNFTLKIRSTKLEDSAMYFCASSQQGDEQYFGPGTRLTVT.

In this sample, this clone turned up once. The V and J genes are TRBV3-1 (or the pseudogene TRBV3-2) and TRBJ1-1; weak D call: TRBD1 (5 bases). The CDR3 consists of 18 residues. Germline V gene data show CDR1 as LGHDT and CDR2 as YNNKEL (reference sequence). Trimming took off 3 bases at V and 1 base at J, with 21 bases between the two ends. The CDR3 nucleotides are TGTGCCAGCAGCCACGCTCACCCCCAAGGACAAGAGAACACTGAAGCTTTCTTT. Its translation: CASSHAHPQGQENTEAFF.

This chain connects TRBV6-1 to TRBJ2-1; tentative D call: TRBD1 (5 bases). Between the trimmed V and J ends, which lost 3 bases and 15 bases, there was a span of 15 bases. The CDR3 spans 12 residues. The germline CDR1 and CDR2 sequences are MNHNS and SASEGT. The CDR3 reads CASSDPATGRFF. The CDR3 coding sequence is TGTGCCAGCAGTGACCCCGCCACAGGTCGGTTCTTC.

The rearrangement links TRBV3-1 (or the pseudogene TRBV3-2) to TRBJ1-2, with 7 bases matching TRBD1. In germline, CDR1 is LGHDT, CDR2 YNNKEL (reference sequence). The CDR3 is 15 residues long. V lost 0 bases to trimming and J lost 5 bases; unmatched junction nucleotides: 6. The CDR3 DNA sequence: TGTGCCAGCAGCCAAGATTTGGGACAGAGGTATGGCTACACCTTC. Protein: CASSQDLGQRYGYTF.

This sequence joins TRBV18 and TRBJ1-1; 7 bases are shared with TRBD1. Germline trimming cut 3 bases from V and 5 bases from J; bases unmatched to any gene: 3. CDR1 is KGHSH and CDR2 is LQKENI in the germline V gene. The CDR3 covers 13 residues. Here the CDR3 DNA reads TGTGCCAGCTCACCGGACAGGTGGACTGAAGCTTTCTTT. It is translated as CASSPDRWTEAFF.

The CDR3 DNA reads as TGTGCCACCAGCAGAGGAGAGTTCGGGAGAAATCAGCCCCAGCATTTT. Protein: CATSRGEFGRNQPQHF. The chain carries TRBV15 and TRBJ1-5; unclear D gene. CDR1 LNHNV and CDR2 YYDKDF come from the germline V gene (reference sequence). V gave up 1 base and J gave up 4 bases, with 14 bases separating them. The CDR3 runs 16 residues.

This clone was recorded once. The chain carries TRBV19 and TRBJ2-6; D unclear. The CDR3 is 14 residues long. The germline V and J ends were trimmed by 6 bases and 0 bases, with 6 bases remaining between them. The germline V gene encodes CDR1 LNHDA and CDR2 SQIVND (reference sequence). CDR3 residues: CASRMSSGANVLTF. The CDR3 DNA sequence: TGTGCCAGTAGGATGAGCTCTGGGGCCAACGTCCTGACTTTC.